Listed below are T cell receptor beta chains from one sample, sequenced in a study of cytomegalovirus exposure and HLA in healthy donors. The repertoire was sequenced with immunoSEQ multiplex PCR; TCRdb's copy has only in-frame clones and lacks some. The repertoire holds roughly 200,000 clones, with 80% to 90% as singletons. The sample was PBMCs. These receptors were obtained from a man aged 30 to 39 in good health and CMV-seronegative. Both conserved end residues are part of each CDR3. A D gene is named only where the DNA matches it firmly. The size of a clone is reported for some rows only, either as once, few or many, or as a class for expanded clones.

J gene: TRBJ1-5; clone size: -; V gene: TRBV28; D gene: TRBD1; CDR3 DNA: TGTGCCAGCAGTTTTGACAGGGAGGTCAATCAGCCCCAGCATTTT; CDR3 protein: CASSFDREVNQPQHF
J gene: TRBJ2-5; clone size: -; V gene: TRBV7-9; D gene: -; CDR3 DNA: TGTGCCAGCAGCCCGTTTCGAGGTGCCATGAAGACCCAGTACTTC; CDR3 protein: CASSPFRGAMKTQYF
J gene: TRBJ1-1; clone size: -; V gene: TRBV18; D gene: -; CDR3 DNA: TGTGCCAGCTTTGCAGGGTGGCAGAACACTGAAGCTTTCTTT; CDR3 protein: CASFAGWQNTEAFF
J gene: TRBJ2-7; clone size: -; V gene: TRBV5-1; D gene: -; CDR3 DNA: TGCGCAAGCACTAGCCAGAGCTCCTACGAGCAGTACTTC; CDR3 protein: CASTSQSSYEQYF
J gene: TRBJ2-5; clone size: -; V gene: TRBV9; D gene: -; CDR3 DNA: TGTGCCAGCAGCGGGCGGGGGCCGGTGGAGACCCAGTACTTC; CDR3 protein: CASSGRGPVETQYF
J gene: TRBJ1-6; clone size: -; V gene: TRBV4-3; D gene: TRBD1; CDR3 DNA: TGCGCCAGCAGCCAAGATCGGACAGGCGCGGGCTCTAATTCACCCCTCCACTTT; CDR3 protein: CASSQDRTGAGSNSPLHF
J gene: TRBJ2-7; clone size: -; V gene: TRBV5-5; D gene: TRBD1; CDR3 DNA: TGTGCCAGCAGCTTGTTAGGGACAGCCTCCTACGAGCAGTACTTC; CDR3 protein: CASSLLGTASYEQYF
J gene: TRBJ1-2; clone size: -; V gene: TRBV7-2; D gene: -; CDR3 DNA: TGTGCCAGCAGCCGGGCGGGGTCGGGCAGGCCCCTCGACGGCTACACCTTC; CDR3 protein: CASSRAGSGRPLDGYTF
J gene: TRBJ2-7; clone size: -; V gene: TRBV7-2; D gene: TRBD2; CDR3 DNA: TGTGCCAGCAGCTCCCCTAGCGGGGGACGATCCTACGAGCAGTACTTC; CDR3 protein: CASSSPSGGRSYEQYF
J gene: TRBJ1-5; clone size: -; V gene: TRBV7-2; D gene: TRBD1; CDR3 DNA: TGTGCCAGCAGCCCAACAGGGGCGAATCAGCCCCAGCATTTT; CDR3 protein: CASSPTGANQPQHF
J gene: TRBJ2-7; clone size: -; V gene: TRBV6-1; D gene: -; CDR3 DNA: TGTGCCAGCAGTGGAGCTGGGCTTATCGAGCAGTACTTC; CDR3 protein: CASSGAGLIEQYF
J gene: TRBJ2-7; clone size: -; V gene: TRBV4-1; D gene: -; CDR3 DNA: TGCGCCAGCAGCCAAGTTAGTCAGGGAACCTACGAGCAGTACTTC; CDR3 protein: CASSQVSQGTYEQYF
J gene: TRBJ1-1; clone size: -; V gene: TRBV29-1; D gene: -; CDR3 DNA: TGCAGCGTGCGGGACCTAGGGGAAGCTTTCTTT; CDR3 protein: CSVRDLGEAFF
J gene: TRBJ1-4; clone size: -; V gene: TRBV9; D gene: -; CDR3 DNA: TGTGCCAGCAGCGCCGGGACTTATGATGAAAAACTGTTTTTT; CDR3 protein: CASSAGTYDEKLFF
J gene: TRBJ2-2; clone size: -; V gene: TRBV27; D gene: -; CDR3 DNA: TGTGCCAGCAGTAGACTGGCCGGGTCCGGGGAGCTGTTTTTT; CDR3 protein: CASSRLAGSGELFF
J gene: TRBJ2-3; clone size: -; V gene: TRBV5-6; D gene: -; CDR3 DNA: TGTGCCAGCAGCTTGGGCAGGGTTAGCACAGATACGCAGTATTTT; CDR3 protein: CASSLGRVSTDTQYF
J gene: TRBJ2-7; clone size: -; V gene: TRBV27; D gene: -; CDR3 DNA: TGTGCCAGCAGCCTAACGGCCAACTTACCGGGCGAGCAGTACTTC; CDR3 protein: CASSLTANLPGEQYF
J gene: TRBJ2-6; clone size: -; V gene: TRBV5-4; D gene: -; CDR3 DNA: TGTGCCAGCAGCTTGGGACAGGTACCCTCTGGGGCCAACGTCCTGACTTTC; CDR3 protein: CASSLGQVPSGANVLTF
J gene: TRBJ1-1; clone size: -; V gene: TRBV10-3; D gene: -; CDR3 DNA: TGTGCCATCAGTGACAGGCCGATGAACACTGAAGCTTTCTTT; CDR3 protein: CAISDRPMNTEAFF
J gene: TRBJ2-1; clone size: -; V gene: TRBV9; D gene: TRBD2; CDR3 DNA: TGTGCCAGCAGCGTAGAAACGGGGGGGCCAAATGAGCAGTTCTTC; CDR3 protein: CASSVETGGPNEQFF
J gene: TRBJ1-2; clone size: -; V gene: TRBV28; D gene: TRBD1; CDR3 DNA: TGTGCCAGCAGTTTCTCCGGGACAGGGAACTATGGCTACACCTTC; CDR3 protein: CASSFSGTGNYGYTF
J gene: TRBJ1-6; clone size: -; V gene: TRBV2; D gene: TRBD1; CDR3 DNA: TGTGCCAGCACTGAGGGGGCCAGCTCCTATAATTCACCCCTCCACTTT; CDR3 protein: CASTEGASSYNSPLHF
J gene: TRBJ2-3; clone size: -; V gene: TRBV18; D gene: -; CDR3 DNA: TGTGCCAGCTCACCCGGCAGGGGTGCGCAGTATTTT; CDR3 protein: CASSPGRGAQYF
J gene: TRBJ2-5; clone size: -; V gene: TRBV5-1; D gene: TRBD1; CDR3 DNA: TGCGCCAGCAGCGGGACAGGGAGGGAGACCCAGTACTTC; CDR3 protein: CASSGTGRETQYF
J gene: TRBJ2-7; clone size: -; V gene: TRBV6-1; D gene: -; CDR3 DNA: TGTGCCAGCAGCACAAGGGGGTGGTCCTCCTACGAGCAGTACTTC; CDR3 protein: CASSTRGWSSYEQYF
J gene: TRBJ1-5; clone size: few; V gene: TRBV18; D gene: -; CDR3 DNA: TGTGCCAGCTCGACAGATTATAGCAATCAGCCCCAGCATTTT; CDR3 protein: CASSTDYSNQPQHF
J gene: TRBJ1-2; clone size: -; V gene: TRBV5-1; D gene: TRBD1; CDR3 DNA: TGCGCCAGCAGCTTGCTGGGACAGGGGGCGCGAGGCTACACCTTC; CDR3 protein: CASSLLGQGARGYTF
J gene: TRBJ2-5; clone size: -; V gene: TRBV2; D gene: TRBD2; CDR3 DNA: TGTGCCAGCAGTGAATGGGGAGGGAACGATCAGACCCAGTACTTC; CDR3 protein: CASSEWGGNDQTQYF
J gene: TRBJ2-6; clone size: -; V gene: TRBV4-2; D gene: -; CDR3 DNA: TGTGCCAGCAGCCAAGCCGCCCCGGCTTTGGGGGCCAGCGTCCTGACTTTC; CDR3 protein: CASSQAAPALGASVLTF
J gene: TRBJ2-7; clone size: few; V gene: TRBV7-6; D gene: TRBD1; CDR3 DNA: TGTGCCAGCAGCTCTTTGACAGGGGGCCTTCGATGGCAGTACTTC; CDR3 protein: CASSSLTGGLRWQYF